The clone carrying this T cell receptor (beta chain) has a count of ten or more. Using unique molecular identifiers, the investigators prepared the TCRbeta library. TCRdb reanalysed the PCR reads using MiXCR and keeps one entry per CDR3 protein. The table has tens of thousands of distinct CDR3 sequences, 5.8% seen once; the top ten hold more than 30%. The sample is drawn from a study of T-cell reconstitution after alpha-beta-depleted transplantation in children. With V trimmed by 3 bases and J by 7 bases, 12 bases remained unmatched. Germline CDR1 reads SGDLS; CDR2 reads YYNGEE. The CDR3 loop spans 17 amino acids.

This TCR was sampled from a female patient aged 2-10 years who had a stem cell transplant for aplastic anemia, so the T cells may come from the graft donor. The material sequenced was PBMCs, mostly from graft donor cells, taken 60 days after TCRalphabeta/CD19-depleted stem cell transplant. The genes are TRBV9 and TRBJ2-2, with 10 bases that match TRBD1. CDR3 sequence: CASSGHRDRGDFGELFF. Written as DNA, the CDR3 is TGTGCCAGCAGCGGCCACCGGGACAGGGGTGATTTCGGGGAGCTGTTTTTT.